Each of the 12 T cell receptor beta chains below was sequenced from the same sample in a study of T cell responses to AZD1222 COVID-19 vaccine (dated by TCRdb to about 2021). Preparation of the library involved the immunoSEQ multiplex PCR assay. TCRdb re-hosts the immuneACCESS table, in-frame sequences only. Its copies lack some clones; in the studies checked, an unresolved V gene accounts for under half of them, and the cause for the rest is not known. A total of under 130,000 clones appear in this sample, roughly 89% of them only once. Together, the top ten hold 35% to 50% of the sample. The time point label corresponds to: about 28 days (+/-7) after the second vaccine dose. Sequencing was performed on peripheral blood, taken 28 days after the second AZD1222 dose. These receptors came from an adult who received the AZD1222 COVID-19 vaccine.

CDR3 in amino acids: CASSLCIENTGELFF. Written as DNA, the CDR3 is TGTGCCAGCAGCTTATGTATTGAGAACACCGGGGAGCTGTTTTTT. The rearrangement uses TRBV7-9 and TRBJ2-2, with D hard to call. Germline CDR1 is SEHNR and CDR2 is FQNEAQ (reference sequence). The CDR3 covers 15 residues. Trimming removed 2 bases at V and 1 base at J, with 8 bases between.

This clone was seen only once. Here the CDR3 DNA reads TGTGCCAGCAGTTTAAACCCGAAAACTCTCTCTGGAAACACCATATATTTT. Translated: CASSLNPKTLSGNTIYF. The V call is TRBV27, the J call TRBJ1-3; no clear D gene. CDR1 is MNHEY, CDR2 SMNVEV, per germline (reference sequence). V gave up 2 bases and J gave up 0 bases, with 14 bases separating them. The length of the CDR3 is 17 residues.

The chain employs TRBV21-1 and TRBJ2-5; the table's D call of TRBD2 was not tested on the DNA. TRBV21-1 is assigned pseudogene status. The CDR3 loop spans 11 amino acids. The CDR3 sequence: CASSRPGVQYF. CDR3 sequence (DNA): TGTGCCAGCAGCCGGCCCGGGGTCCAGTACTTC.

The chain links TRBV2 to TRBJ2-7; D perhaps matches TRBD1 (5 bases). With 5 bases removed from V and 7 bases from J, the gap between germline ends came to 9 bases. The CDR3 totals 11 residues. Germline loops: CDR1 SNHLY, CDR2 FYNNEI. This CDR3 is CASSQRQEQYF. For the CDR3, the DNA is TGTGCCAGCAGTCAGCGACAGGAGCAGTACTTC. The full variable domain, completed using reference TRBV2 and TRBJ2-7, is EPEVTQTPSHQVTQMGQEVILRCVPISNHLYFYWYRQILGQKVEFLVSFYNNEISEKSEIFDDQFSVERPDGSNFTLKIRSTKLEDSAMYFCASSQRQEQYFGPGTRLTVT.

V is TRBV19 and J is TRBJ1-3; no definite D call. The CDR3 runs to 14 residues. V was cut by 7 bases and J by 0 bases, with 10 bases left in between. The germline gives CDR1 LNHDA, CDR2 SQIVND (reference sequence). The CDR3 sequence: CASNLRNSGNTIYF. CDR3 DNA sequence: TGTGCCAGTAATTTGCGGAACTCTGGAAACACCATATATTTT.

The chain recombines TRBV6-5 with TRBJ1-4, with a tentative D call TRBD1 (5 bases). The CDR3 covers 13 residues. CDR1 and CDR2 (germline): MNHEY, SVGAGI. V lost 6 bases, J lost 8 bases, and 13 bases lay in between. Here the CDR3 reads CASSLGLGEKLFF. CDR3 DNA: TGTGCCAGCAGCCTGGGACTTGGGGAAAAACTGTTTTTT.

This sequence joins TRBV6-5 and TRBJ2-3, with D tentatively TRBD2 (7 bases). The V gene lost 10 bases and the J gene lost 1 base, with 15 bases spanning the gap. Germline-derived CDR1 and CDR2 are MNHEY and SVGAGI. There are 14 residues in the CDR3. CDR3 nucleotide sequence: TGTGCCACCCTAGGGGAGGGGGGCACAGATACGCAGTATTTT. Translated, it gives CATLGEGGTDTQYF.

The chain combines TRBV7-8 with TRBJ2-7; D possibly corresponds to TRBD2 (5 bases). Looked up from germline, CDR1 is SGHVS and CDR2 is FQNEAQ. The CDR3 sequence is 14 residues long. Trimming shortened V by 5 bases and J by 2 bases, and 13 bases separated the two germline ends. The CDR3 protein is CASSPRPGTYEQYF. The CDR3 DNA reads as TGTGCCAGCAGCCCCAGGCCGGGAACCTACGAGCAGTACTTC.

The chain carries TRBV18 and TRBJ2-1, with D perhaps TRBD2 (5 bases). The CDR3 extends over 14 amino acids. The germline V gene encodes CDR1 KGHSH and CDR2 LQKENI. Trimming removed 2 bases at V and 10 bases at J, with 15 bases between. CDR3 amino acids: CASSPVAPTREQFF. In DNA form, the CDR3 reads TGTGCCAGCTCACCAGTAGCGCCTACTCGGGAGCAGTTCTTC.

This chain uses TRBV19 with TRBJ1-2; 10 bases fit TRBD1. This CDR3 contains 13 residues. J lost 7 bases, V lost 10 bases, and 9 bases had no gene match. Germline values: CDR1 LNHDA, CDR2 SQIVND (reference sequence). CDR3 sequence: CATLGTGAIGYTF. CDR3 in DNA: TGTGCCACCCTCGGGACAGGGGCTATTGGCTACACCTTC.

The V gene is TRBV2, the J gene TRBJ2-1; possibly TRBD2 for D (6 bases). Trimming stripped 6 bases from V and 8 bases from J, with 14 bases between. Germline CDR1 reads SNHLY; CDR2 reads FYNNEI. CDR3 size: 13 residues. The CDR3 sequence is CASRPNPSDEQFF. CDR3 nucleotide sequence: TGTGCCAGCAGGCCGAACCCTAGCGATGAGCAGTTCTTC.

The V call is TRBV7-2, the J call TRBJ2-5; 8 bases map to TRBD1. The ends lost 1 base at V and 5 bases at J; junction bases unmatched: 9. Germline-derived CDR1 and CDR2 are SGHTA and FQGNSA. This CDR3 is built from 16 residues. DNA for the CDR3: TGTGCCAGCAGCTTAGTAGTCTCAGGGGGCCCTGAGACCCAGTACTTC. This gives the protein CASSLVVSGGPETQYF.